The following is a T cell receptor beta chain sequence with its context. No cognate antigen has been identified for it. No much larger clone is present one base from it, and per-base qualities are unavailable. This sample was included in a study of patients and donors after allogeneic stem cell transplantation (dated by TCRdb to the early 2020s). Sequences DFQATT (CDR1) and SNEGSKA (CDR2) are obtained from the germline V gene (reference sequence). Trimming accounts for 3 bases at V and 4 bases at J, while the number of junction bases matched to no gene is 4. The CDR3 spans 14 residues, from the cysteine through the phenylalanine. The only DNA kept is the CDR3, 42 bases in frame from the first base. The protocol used for the library was RT-PCR. Sequenced on a NextSeq 550. TCRdb reworked the public reads: Q25 trimming with fastp, MiXCR clone assembly, productive beta chains retained. Rows matching on CDR3 protein sequence are summarized as one entry with the most common DNA and genes. Within this sample are about 110,000 distinct CDR3 sequences, with approximately 40% of them counted one time only. The top ten clonotypes cover around 27% of the sample.

This sequence originates from a human donor who was either an allogeneic HSCT recipient or a stem cell or donor lymphocyte infusion donor (not recorded which). It is not recorded whose cells these are; they may come from a transplant donor. The rearranged segments are TRBV20-1 and TRBJ2-3, with 10 junctional bases fitting TRBD2. Material for sequencing was blood, either unsorted or a sorted T cell fraction (not recorded which). The CDR3 reads CSASSGRAPDTQYF. The base sequence is TGCAGTGCTAGCAGCGGGAGGGCCCCAGATACGCAGTATTTT.